One and the same sample provided the 21 T cell receptor beta chains below, sequenced in a study of long-term antiretroviral therapy in people with HIV. An immunoSEQ assay, version v3.0, was performed at survey level. The assay was immunoSEQ multiplex PCR, and TCRdb's table has in-frame clones only and misses some. This table holds fewer than 35,000 clones, about 81% found once. The sequencing here drew on unsorted PBMCs, taken 2.9 years after starting antiretroviral therapy. These TCRs come from a man aged 45-65 years with HIV.

This clone was found once. The chain links TRBV6-1 to TRBJ2-7, with TRBD2 as a possible D gene (6 bases). CDR3 length: 13 residues. CDR1 and CDR2 from the germline V gene are MNHNS and SASEGT. The V and J ends lost 4 bases and 6 bases respectively, with 13 bases between them. In DNA, the CDR3 is TGTGCCAGCAGTGGCGGGGTCCGGGTCGAGCAGTACTTC. It yields the protein CASSGGVRVEQYF.

The chain combines TRBV5-1 with TRBJ2-7; 7 bases fit TRBD1. Germline V lookup: CDR1 SGHRS, CDR2 YFSETQ. V trimming: 0 bases; J trimming: 3 bases; junction bases outside the gene matches: 6. The CDR3 loop spans 15 amino acids. CDR3 in DNA: TGCGCCAGCAGCTTGGGGGGGACAGAGGACTACGAGCAGTACTTC. Its translation is CASSLGGTEDYEQYF.

The J gene is TRBJ1-4, the V gene TRBV5-6; no definite D call. The CDR3 runs 14 residues. V was clipped by 3 bases and J by 3 bases, with 9 bases between them. Germline V gene lookup returns CDR1 SGHDT and CDR2 YYEEEE. This chain's CDR3 is CASSYRAPNEKLFF. CDR3 bases: TGTGCCAGCAGCTACCGGGCCCCTAATGAAAAACTGTTTTTT.

This clone appeared a single time. The J gene is TRBJ1-3, the V gene TRBV5-6; D remains ambiguous. The germline CDR1 and CDR2 sequences are SGHDT and YYEEEE. The CDR3 has 13 residues. V dropped 3 bases and J dropped 7 bases, with 11 bases sitting between them. CDR3 DNA: TGTGCCAGCAGCTCAGGTCCGGGGAACACCATATATTTT. This sequence encodes CASSSGPGNTIYF.

The chain is built from TRBV18 and TRBJ2-4, with D possibly matching TRBD1 (6 bases). CDR1 is KGHSH, CDR2 LQKENI, per germline. There are 17 residues in the CDR3. Between the trimmed V and J ends, which lost 3 bases and 2 bases, there was a span of 17 bases. The CDR3 DNA reads TGTGCCAGCTCACCTCTTCCCGTACAGGGAACCAAAAACATTCAGTACTTC. Encoded protein: CASSPLPVQGTKNIQYF.

This clone was detected only once. A read error is likely, as this CDR3 ends without the conserved phenylalanine or tryptophan. Because the CDR3's place on the DNA is in doubt, the DNA is left out and the CDR3 is given as listed by TCRdb. The chain couples TRBV30 to TRBJ1-3. The length of the CDR3 is 9 amino acids, counting both ends. Per germline, CDR1 GTSNPN and CDR2 SVGIG (reference sequence). The CDR3 loop reads CASYSTSWM.

The V call is TRBV18, the J call TRBJ1-2; unclear D gene. V lost 4 bases and J lost 8, with 17 bases in between. The CDR3 is 14 residues long. Germline-derived CDR1 and CDR2 are KGHSH and LQKENI. CDR3: CASSRSGRNEGYTF. The CDR3 region has the DNA TGTGCCAGCTCACGGAGTGGACGGAACGAGGGCTACACCTTC.

The chain joins TRBV5-6 to TRBJ2-7; either TRBD1 or TRBD2 may supply D (5 bases each). The CDR3 extends over 14 amino acids. Trimming removed 0 bases at V and 6 bases at J, with 13 bases between. CDR1 SGHDT and CDR2 YYEEEE come from the germline V gene. As DNA, the CDR3 is TGTGCCAGCAGCTTGGTGGGACCACCGGGCGAGCAGTACTTC. It is translated as CASSLVGPPGEQYF.

CDR3 protein: CASTVNEWNTEAFF. CDR3 DNA: TGTGCCAGTACCGTTAACGAATGGAACACTGAAGCTTTCTTT. V and J are TRBV19 and TRBJ1-1; D gene unclear. CDR3 size: 14 residues. Germline V gene lookup returns CDR1 LNHDA and CDR2 SQIVND (reference sequence). V gave up 7 bases and J gave up 1 base, with 13 bases separating them.

The V call is TRBV19, the J call TRBJ2-1, with TRBD2 identical over 8 bases. Germline assignment: CDR1 LNHDA and CDR2 SQIVND (reference sequence). J was trimmed by 3 bases and V by 2 bases; bases with no gene match: 3. This CDR3 is built from 15 residues. CDR3 residues: CASSIYGGDYNEQFF. In DNA form, the CDR3 reads TGTGCCAGTAGTATATACGGGGGGGACTACAATGAGCAGTTCTTC.

This chain links TRBV9 with TRBJ2-4, with 7 positions matching TRBD2. The CDR3 runs 11 residues. Germline trimming cut 7 bases from V and 13 bases from J; bases unmatched to any gene: 8. Per germline, CDR1 SGDLS and CDR2 YYNGEE. The CDR3 sequence: CASGGGARQYF. CDR3 nucleotide sequence: TGTGCCAGCGGGGGAGGGGCCAGGCAGTACTTC. Combining the CDR3 with reference TRBV9 and TRBJ2-4 gives the whole variable domain DSGVTQTPKHLITATGQRVTLRCSPRSGDLSVYWYQQSLDQGLQFLIQYYNGEERAKGNILERFSAQQFPDLHSELNLSSLELGDSALYFCASGGGARQYFGAGTRLSVL.

This chain links TRBV4-3 with TRBJ1-4; tentative D call: TRBD1 (5 bases). The CDR3 has 17 residues. The V end was cut by 1 base, the J end by 5 bases, with 17 bases between. Germline loops: CDR1 LGHNA, CDR2 YSLEER. The CDR3 bases are TGCGCCAGCAGCCAAGGAGGCGGTTTCGGGGCCAATGAAAAACTGTTTTTT. This sequence encodes CASSQGGGFGANEKLFF.

J is TRBJ1-1 and V is TRBV12-2; the table's D gene call, TRBD1, was not cross checked with the DNA. TRBV12-2 is assigned pseudogene status. The CDR3 spans 18 residues. The CDR3 bases are TGTGCAAGTCGCTTAGAAACCGGGACAGGGGGAAAATGGGCTGAAGCTTTCTTT. It specifies CASRLETGTGGKWAEAFF.

V is TRBV6-9 and J is TRBJ1-2; TRBD1 agrees at 7 bases. Germline trimming cut 9 bases from V and 12 bases from J; bases unmatched to any gene: 10. This CDR3 has 11 residues. Germline V gives CDR1 MNHGY, CDR2 SVAAGI. This chain's CDR3 is CARFTGASDTF. CDR3 coding DNA: TGTGCCAGGTTTACAGGGGCCTCGGACACCTTC.

This chain uses TRBV2 with TRBJ1-1; 7 bases fit TRBD1. CDR1 SNHLY and CDR2 FYNNEI come from the germline V gene. V was pared by 7 bases and J by 1 base, with 9 bases of the junction left unmatched. This CDR3 is 15 amino acids long. As DNA, the CDR3 is TGTGCCAGCAAAGGGACAGTAACCTCGAACACTGAAGCTTTCTTT. It specifies CASKGTVTSNTEAFF.

This sequence joins TRBV15 and TRBJ1-5; unclear D gene. The V end was cut by 0 bases, the J end by 2 bases, with 8 bases between. This CDR3 has 15 residues. Germline CDR1 reads LNHNV; CDR2 reads YYDKDF (reference sequence). In nucleotides, the CDR3 is TGTGCCACCAGCAGAGATCCGAGAGGCAATCAGCCCCAGCATTTT. Residues: CATSRDPRGNQPQHF.

This sequence joins TRBV13 and TRBJ2-7; 10 nucleotides align to TRBD1. The CDR3 consists of 15 residues. Losses at the gene ends were 3 bases for V and 4 bases for J; bases not matched to a gene: 6. CDR1 and CDR2 from the germline V gene are PRHDT and FYEKMQ (reference sequence). The CDR3 spells CASSFSGTGAYEQYF. The CDR3 region has the DNA TGTGCCAGCAGCTTTTCCGGGACAGGGGCTTACGAGCAGTACTTC. The whole variable domain, filled in from reference TRBV13 and TRBJ2-7, reads AAGVIQSPRHLIKEKRETATLKCYPIPRHDTVYWYQQGPGQDPQFLISFYEKMQSDKGSIPDRFSAQQFSDYHSELNMSSLELGDSALYFCASSFSGTGAYEQYFGPGTRLTVT.

The rearrangement links TRBV5-6 to TRBJ2-1, with 12 bases fitting TRBD2. Germline V gives CDR1 SGHDT, CDR2 YYEEEE. The CDR3 is made up of 16 amino acids. V lost 1 base, J lost 7 bases, and 6 bases stayed unmatched. CDR3 DNA sequence: TGTGCCAGCAGCTTGAACCCGACTAGCGGGGGAAATGAGCAGTTCTTC. Translating gives CASSLNPTSGGNEQFF.

This clone was seen a handful of times. The chain combines TRBV5-4 with TRBJ1-4; D remains unclear. Trimming pared 0 bases from V and 7 bases from J, leaving 4 bases between. The CDR3 sequence is 12 residues long. The V gene's germline CDR1 is SGHNT and CDR2 YYREEE (reference sequence). This CDR3 is CASSLVGEKLFF. The CDR3 bases are TGTGCCAGCAGCTTGGTGGGTGAAAAACTGTTTTTT.

With respect to this clone: An end of the junction differs from the germline gene, which may be a read error. The chain carries TRBV7-6 and TRBJ2-5; tentatively, D is TRBD2 (5 bases). The germline V gene has CDR1 SGHVS and CDR2 FNYEAQ. This CDR3 has 12 amino acids. CDR3 sequence (DNA): TGTGCCGGCAGCCGCCCGGGGGAGACCCAGTACTTC. This codes for CAGSRPGETQYF.

In its sample, this clone is medium-sized. V usage is TRBV4-1 and J usage is TRBJ1-2; D not certain. The germline V and J ends were trimmed by 2 bases and 2 bases, with 12 bases remaining between them. This CDR3 comprises 15 residues. Germline lookup yields CDR1 MGHRA and CDR2 YSYEKL. The CDR3 coding sequence is TGCGCCAGCAGCCAAATTCATGGGGTCAACTATGGCTACACCTTC. Protein sequence: CASSQIHGVNYGYTF.